Listed below are T cell receptor beta chains from one sample, sequenced in a study of CD8 T cells in ankylosing spondylitis. TCRdb independently ran MiXCR on the 5' RACE reads; one entry per CDR3 protein. The sample shows around 300,000 distinct CDR3 sequences, under 15% of them seen only once. Sequenced material: blood, either unsorted or a sorted T cell fraction (not recorded which). The receptors derive from a male donor with ankylosing spondylitis or in good health (not recorded which). Each CDR3 is given with its conserved first and last residue. The D gene is left open where the match is weak. Where a row states a size, it is once, few, many or the class of an expanded clone; other rows omit it.

>TRBJ1-6|-|TRBV12-3/TRBV12-4|-
CASSLDQDLNSPLHF
TGTGCCAGCAGTTTAGACCAGGACCTTAATTCACCCCTCCACTTT
>TRBJ2-6|-|TRBV5-1|-
CASSLDRADGANVLTF
TGCGCCAGCAGCTTGGACAGGGCGGATGGGGCCAACGTCCTGACTTTC
>TRBJ2-3|TRBD2|TRBV6-2/TRBV6-3|few
CASKRGSTDTQYF
TGTGCCAGCAAGCGGGGGAGCACAGATACGCAGTATTTT
>TRBJ2-1|-|TRBV4-2|-
CASSQADWNEQFF
TGTGCCAGCAGCCAAGCTGACTGGAATGAGCAGTTCTTC
>TRBJ2-3|-|TRBV20-1|-
CSALKDGRGDTQYF
TGCAGTGCCTTAAAAGATGGGAGAGGGGATACGCAGTATTTT
>TRBJ2-4|-|TRBV5-6|few
CASSLSGMATQYF
TGTGCCAGCAGCTTGAGTGGTATGGCAACTCAGTACTTC
>TRBJ2-5|-|TRBV7-9|-
CASSGRQVFQETQYF
TGTGCCAGCAGCGGGCGACAGGTATTCCAAGAGACCCAGTACTTC
>TRBJ2-5|-|TRBV2|-
CASSEVIQETQYF
TGTGCCAGCAGTGAAGTAATCCAAGAGACCCAGTACTTC
>TRBJ2-1|TRBD2|TRBV7-8|-
CASSSRPPVASGGVNEQFF
TGTGCCAGCAGCTCCCGTCCACCGGTGGCTAGCGGGGGTGTCAATGAGCAGTTCTTC
>TRBJ2-5|-|TRBV20-1|-
CSASLPKGRETQYF
TGCAGTGCTAGCCTCCCAAAAGGGAGAGAGACCCAGTACTTC
>TRBJ2-1|-|TRBV3-1|-
CASSQAGSGFKNEQFF
TGTGCCAGCAGCCAAGCGGGATCGGGGTTTAAAAATGAGCAGTTCTTC
>TRBJ2-3|TRBD2|TRBV2|-
CASSRSGARTDTQYF
TGTGCCAGCAGCCGTAGCGGGGCCCGCACAGATACGCAGTATTTT
>TRBJ1-1|-|TRBV20-1|few
CSARDESRNTEAFF
TGCAGTGCTAGAGATGAGAGCAGGAACACTGAAGCTTTCTTT
>TRBJ2-1|-|TRBV2|few
CASSAEGGAFYNEQFF
TGTGCCAGCAGTGCAGAAGGAGGGGCTTTCTACAATGAGCAGTTCTTC
>TRBJ1-1|-|TRBV5-1|many
CASSPGLNTEAFF
TGTGCCAGCAGCCCAGGACTGAACACTGAAGCTTTCTTT
>TRBJ2-7|TRBD1|TRBV20-1|-
CSATPGTGFYEQYF
TGCAGTGCTACCCCCGGGACAGGGTTCTACGAGCAGTACTTC
>TRBJ2-1|TRBD1|TRBV29-1|few
CSVLGTGGHNEQFF
TGCAGCGTCTTAGGGACAGGGGGCCACAATGAGCAGTTCTTC
>TRBJ1-2|-|TRBV5-1|-
CASSLIPGATSNYGYTF
TGCGCCAGCAGCTTGATCCCGGGAGCAACTTCTAACTATGGCTACACCTTC
>TRBJ1-4|TRBD1|TRBV5-1|few
CASSIMTGLNEKLFF
TGCGCCAGCAGCATTATGACAGGGTTGAATGAAAAACTGTTTTTT
>TRBJ1-5|-|TRBV6-5|-
CASSYQGRGQPQHF
TGTGCCAGCAGTTACCAGGGAAGGGGTCAGCCCCAGCATTTT
>TRBJ2-5|TRBD1|TRBV5-1|many
CASSRALQGAGETQYF
TGCGCCAGCAGCCGAGCCCTTCAGGGGGCTGGAGAGACCCAGTACTTC
>TRBJ2-5|TRBD2|TRBV5-1|-
CASSTSGTSEETQYF
TGCGCCAGCAGCACCTCCGGGACTAGCGAAGAGACCCAGTACTTC
>TRBJ2-3|-|TRBV15|-
CATSREWGVFTDTQYF
TGTGCCACCAGCAGAGAATGGGGTGTGTTCACAGATACGCAGTATTTT
>TRBJ2-3|TRBD2|TRBV2|few
CATAGGGGPDTQYF
TGTGCCACCGCGGGGGGCGGGGGGCCAGATACGCAGTATTTT
>TRBJ2-2|-|TRBV2|few
CASSESPGELFF
TGTGCCAGCAGTGAATCTCCCGGGGAGCTGTTTTTT
>TRBJ2-1|TRBD2|TRBV6-5|-
CASSSQTSGRAEQFF
TGTGCCAGCAGTTCCCAGACTAGCGGGAGAGCTGAGCAGTTCTTC
>TRBJ1-6|TRBD1|TRBV5-6|-
CASSFDRGRSPLHF
TGTGCCAGCAGCTTCGACAGGGGGCGTTCACCCCTCCACTTT
>TRBJ2-2|-|TRBV30|-
CAWSVLAAGELFF
TGTGCCTGGAGTGTACTGGCGGCGGGGGAGCTGTTTTTT
>TRBJ2-5|-|TRBV5-1|-
CASSPAQETQYF
TGCGCCAGCAGCCCGGCTCAAGAGACCCAGTACTTC
>TRBJ2-4|TRBD2|TRBV29-1|many
CSVAAGGVNIQYF
TGCAGCGTTGCAGCGGGGGGGGTAAACATTCAGTACTTC
>TRBJ2-1|-|TRBV5-1|-
CASSAAPSNEQFF
TGCGCCAGCAGCGCAGCCCCGTCCAATGAGCAGTTCTTC
>TRBJ2-3|-|TRBV5-1|few
CASSLGVRESTDTQYF
TGCGCCAGCAGCTTGGGTGTCAGGGAAAGCACAGATACGCAGTATTTT
>TRBJ1-3|TRBD1|TRBV20-1|-
CSVSDRDSGNTIYF
TGCAGTGTCTCAGACAGGGACTCTGGAAACACCATATATTTT
>TRBJ1-5|-|TRBV20-1|-
CSAPPGGSNQPQHF
TGCAGTGCACCGCCCGGGGGTAGCAATCAGCCCCAGCATTTT
>TRBJ2-6|-|TRBV5-1|-
CASSSDSTGANVLTF
TGCGCCAGCAGCTCGGACAGTACTGGGGCCAACGTCCTGACTTTC
>TRBJ2-4|-|TRBV11-2|few
CASSLPRLAKNIQYF
TGTGCCAGCAGCTTACCCCGGTTAGCCAAAAACATTCAGTACTTC
>TRBJ2-7|-|TRBV5-1|-
CASSSGRLESYEQYF
TGCGCCAGCAGCTCGGGACGCCTCGAGTCGTACGAGCAGTACTTC
>TRBJ1-1|-|TRBV12-3/TRBV12-4|many
CASSSLTHNTEAFF
TGTGCCAGCAGTTCCCTGACGCACAACACTGAAGCTTTCTTT
>TRBJ2-2|-|TRBV19|few
CASEINPGVNTGELFF
TGTGCCAGTGAGATTAACCCGGGAGTGAACACCGGGGAGCTGTTTTTT
>TRBJ2-2|-|TRBV5-1|-
CASSLLEQNTGELFF
TGCGCCAGCAGCTTGCTGGAACAGAACACCGGGGAGCTGTTTTTT